This T cell receptor (beta chain) was recovered during a study of blood T cell repertoires in COVID-19. Study overall: Nucleic acid was either cDNA or gDNA, and it came from T cells, B-cell-depleted T cells, or PBMCs.

Method: immunoSEQ multiplex PCR; TCRdb's copy keeps in-frame clones and lacks some. Of some 130,000 clones in the sample, 81% were seen once. The CDR3 is 14 residues long. Germline V CDR1 and CDR2: SGHTA, FQGNSA. V was shortened by 1 base and J by 0 bases, with 4 bases between the two germline ends. Sequencing used peripheral blood. The genes are TRBV7-2 and TRBJ2-4; D unclear. This TCR was sampled from a woman between 55 and 75 years old with active or convalescent COVID-19. CDR3 amino acids: CASSLGGAKNIQYF. CDR3 sequence (DNA): TGTGCCAGCAGCTTAGGAGGAGCCAAAAACATTCAGTACTTC.